This is a list of T cell receptor beta chains from one sample in a study of cytomegalovirus exposure and HLA in healthy donors. Clones were sequenced by immunoSEQ multiplex PCR, and TCRdb holds only the in-frame ones, with some missing. The sample lists about 210,000 clones; about 80% were seen once. The material sequenced was PBMCs. These receptors were taken from a man aged 40-49 years in good health and CMV-seropositive. Both conserved end residues are part of each CDR3. D genes are given only for firm matches. A row's size may be missing; if present it is once, few, many or a size class.

.,TRBV5-1,16,TRBD1,TRBJ1-2,CASSFSGQATDYGYTF,TGCGCCAGCAGCTTTTCAGGACAGGCCACTGACTATGGCTACACCTTC
once,TRBV6-4,15,TRBD2,TRBJ2-2,CASSLLAGDTGELFF,TGTGCCAGCAGCCTACTAGCGGGAGACACCGGGGAGCTGTTTTTT
.,TRBV27,13,.,TRBJ1-2,CASSFGGADGYTF,TGTGCCAGCAGTTTCGGGGGGGCTGACGGCTACACCTTC
.,TRBV10-3,16,TRBD2,TRBJ2-7,CAISESDGRAAYEQYF,TGTGCCATCAGTGAGTCTGACGGGAGGGCTGCCTACGAGCAGTACTTC
.,TRBV30,13,.,TRBJ2-1,CAWSVTANNEQFF,TGTGCCTGGAGTGTAACTGCAAACAATGAGCAGTTCTTC
once,TRBV5-1,14,TRBD2,TRBJ2-3,CASSFSGRTDTQYF,TGCGCCAGCAGCTTTAGCGGGAGAACAGATACGCAGTATTTT
.,TRBV6-6,14,.,TRBJ1-1,CASSYGTPNTEAFF,TGTGCCAGCAGTTATGGGACACCGAACACTGAAGCTTTCTTT
once,TRBV29-1,12,.,TRBJ1-1,CSVVDRNTEAFF,TGCAGCGTTGTGGACAGGAACACTGAAGCTTTCTTT
.,TRBV29-1,13,TRBD1,TRBJ1-1,CSVPTGSNTEAFF,TGCAGCGTTCCGACAGGGTCGAACACTGAAGCTTTCTTT
few,TRBV4-1,15,.,TRBJ2-3,CASSQDTIYTDTQYF,TGCGCCAGCAGCCAAGACACCATCTACACAGATACGCAGTATTTT
.,TRBV19,14,TRBD1,TRBJ1-2,CASSMAGGGYGYTF,TGTGCCAGTAGTATGGCAGGGGGCGGCTATGGCTACACCTTC
.,TRBV30,15,.,TRBJ1-6,CAWSDQGFSGSPLHF,TGTGCCTGGAGCGACCAGGGGTTCTCCGGTTCACCCCTCCACTTT
.,TRBV9,15,TRBD2,TRBJ2-1,CASSVISGAYNEQFF,TGTGCCAGCAGCGTAATCAGCGGGGCTTACAATGAGCAGTTCTTC
.,TRBV27,19,.,TRBJ1-5,CASSPTGRAENYSNQPQHF,TGTGCCAGCAGCCCCACCGGGAGGGCAGAAAATTATAGCAATCAGCCCCAGCATTTT
.,TRBV5-1,14,.,TRBJ1-5,CASSLAAGDQPQHF,TGCGCCAGCAGCTTGGCGGCGGGGGATCAGCCCCAGCATTTT
few,TRBV10-3,13,.,TRBJ1-5,CAISADRNQPQHF,TGTGCCATCAGTGCCGACAGAAATCAGCCCCAGCATTTT
.,TRBV19,17,.,TRBJ1-1,CASSTPGETTMNTEAFF,TGTGCCAGTAGTACCCCGGGGGAGACCACGATGAACACTGAAGCTTTCTTT